Listed here is a single T cell receptor beta chain. The sample belongs to a study of CD4+ T cells in melanoma. Profiling relied on immunoSEQ multiplex PCR, and the TCRdb table lists in-frame clones only, not all of them. The sample contains about 4,200 clones, over 65% of which appear only once. The sequencing input was cells from a culture (not recorded whether cultured in vitro). The clonotype was recovered from a human donor with melanoma.

The CDR3 spells CASSTDRGLEGYTF. Here the CDR3 DNA reads TGTGCCAGTAGTACGGACAGGGGCCTCGAGGGCTACACCTTC. This rearrangement joins TRBV19 to TRBJ1-2, with 9 bases identical to TRBD1. J gave up 8 bases and V 4 bases, and 8 bases lay outside the gene matches. Germline V lookup: CDR1 LNHDA, CDR2 SQIVND (reference sequence). This CDR3 has 14 amino acids. Combining the CDR3 with reference TRBV19 and TRBJ1-2 gives the whole variable domain DGGITQSPKYLFRKEGQNVTLSCEQNLNHDAMYWYRQDPGQGLRLIYYSQIVNDFQKGDIAEGYSVSREKKESFPLTVTSAQKNPTAFYLCASSTDRGLEGYTFGSGTRLTVV.